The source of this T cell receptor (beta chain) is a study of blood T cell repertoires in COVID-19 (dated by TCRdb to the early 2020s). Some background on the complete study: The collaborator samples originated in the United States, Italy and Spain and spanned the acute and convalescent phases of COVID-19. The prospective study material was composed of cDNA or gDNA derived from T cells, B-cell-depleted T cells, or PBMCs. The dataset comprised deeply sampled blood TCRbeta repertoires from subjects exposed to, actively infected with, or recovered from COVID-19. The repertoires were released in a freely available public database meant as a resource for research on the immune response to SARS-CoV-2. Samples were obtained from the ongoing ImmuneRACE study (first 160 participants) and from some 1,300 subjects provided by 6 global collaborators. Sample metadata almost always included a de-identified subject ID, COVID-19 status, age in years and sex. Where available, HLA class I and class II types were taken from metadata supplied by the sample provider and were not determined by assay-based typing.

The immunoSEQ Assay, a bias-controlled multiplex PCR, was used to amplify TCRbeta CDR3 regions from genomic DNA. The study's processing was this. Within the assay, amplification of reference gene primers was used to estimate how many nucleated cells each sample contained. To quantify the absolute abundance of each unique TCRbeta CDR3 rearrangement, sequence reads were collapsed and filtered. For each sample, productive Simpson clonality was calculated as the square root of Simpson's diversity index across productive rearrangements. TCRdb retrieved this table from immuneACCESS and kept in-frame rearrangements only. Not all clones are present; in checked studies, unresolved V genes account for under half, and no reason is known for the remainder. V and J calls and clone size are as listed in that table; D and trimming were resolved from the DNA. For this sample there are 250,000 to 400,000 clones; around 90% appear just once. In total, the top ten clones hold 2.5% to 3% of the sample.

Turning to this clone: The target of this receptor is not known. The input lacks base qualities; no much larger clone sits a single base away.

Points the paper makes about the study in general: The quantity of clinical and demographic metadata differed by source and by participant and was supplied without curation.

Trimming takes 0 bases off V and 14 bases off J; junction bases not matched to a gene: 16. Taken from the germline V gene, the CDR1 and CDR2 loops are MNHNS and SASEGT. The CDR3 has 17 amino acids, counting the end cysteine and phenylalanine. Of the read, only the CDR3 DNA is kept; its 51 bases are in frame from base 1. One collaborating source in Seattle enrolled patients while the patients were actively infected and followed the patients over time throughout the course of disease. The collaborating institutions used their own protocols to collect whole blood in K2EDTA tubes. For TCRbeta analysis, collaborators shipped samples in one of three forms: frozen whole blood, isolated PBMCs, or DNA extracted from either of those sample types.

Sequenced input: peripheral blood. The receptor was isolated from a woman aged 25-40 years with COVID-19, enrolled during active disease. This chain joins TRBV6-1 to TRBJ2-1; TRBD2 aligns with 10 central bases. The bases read TGTGCCAGCAGTGAAGCGAGCGGGAGGGCGAGAGTTCAAGTGAAGTTCTTC. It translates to CASSEASGRARVQVKFF.